There are a few counts of the clone carrying this T cell receptor beta chain. Its antigen is not identified. Germline-derived CDR1 and CDR2 are MDHEN and SYDVKM. The CDR3 covers 16 residues. V shed 3 bases and J 2 bases; nucleotides not matched to a gene: 9. The entry originates in a study of T cell repertoires in cytomegalovirus infection. Overall study context: An indication of both CMV infection and matching HLA type came from public TCR beta signatures. Points from the study as a whole: Dominating the ex vivo response were HLA-C-restricted CMV-specific TCR beta clonotypes. People with CMV and the relevant HLA were identified by cumulative public TCR beta family frequency.

TCRdb redid the calling of the reads with MiXCR, one entry per CDR3 protein. The sample lists 150,000 to 190,000 distinct CDR3 sequences; roughly a quarter were seen once. The clonotype comes from a human donor in good health (CMV status not recorded). Some clones in this sample may be carry-over from other donors' samples. The source material was PBMCs. This chain uses TRBV28 with TRBJ1-1; 7 positions agree with TRBD1. The CDR3 spells CASSFPQQGTNTEAFF. The CDR3 DNA reads as TGTGCCAGCAGTTTCCCTCAACAGGGGACAAACACTGAAGCTTTCTTT.